The 11 T cell receptor beta chains in this list originate from one sample, sequenced in a study of identical twins. TCRdb itself ran the 5' RACE reads through MiXCR, one entry per CDR3 protein. The repertoire includes under 250,000 distinct CDR3 sequences, 9.5% to 15% of them detected once, and 3.5% to 5% sits in the top ten. This sample was also put to use in a study of yellow fever vaccine responses in identical twins.

Sample: memory (CD45RO+) T cells sorted from blood. Every receptor here comes from a woman aged 18-29 years in good health.

DNA of the CDR3: TGTGCCAGCAGCCGGCCCGTTTGTCTAGCGGGCATAGGCGACAATGAGCAGTTCTTC. This gives the protein CASSRPVCLAGIGDNEQFF. The chain employs TRBV3-1 and TRBJ2-1, with 8 positions matching TRBD2. V trimming: 4 bases; J trimming: 5 bases; junction bases outside the gene matches: 19. The CDR3 runs 19 residues. Per the germline V gene, CDR1 is LGHDT and CDR2 is YNNKEL (reference sequence).

This clonotype was observed a handful of times. The V and J genes are TRBV12-3 or TRBV12-4 and TRBJ2-7; no reliable D call. V shed 6 bases and J shed 6 bases, with 9 bases lying between them. This CDR3 has 11 amino acids. This chain's CDR3 is CASRRASEQYF. In DNA, the CDR3 is TGTGCCAGCAGACGGGCCAGCGAGCAGTACTTC.

This clonotype appeared many times. V is TRBV7-8 and J is TRBJ1-6; D not resolved. The length of the CDR3 is 13 residues. With 1 base removed from V and 7 bases from J, the gap between germline ends came to 5 bases. The germline V gene has CDR1 SGHVS and CDR2 FQNEAQ. CDR3 DNA: TGTGCCAGCAGCTTAGACGGGAATTCACCCCTCCACTTT. Translated: CASSLDGNSPLHF.

A few counts support this clonotype. The J gene is TRBJ2-1, the V gene TRBV7-2; 7 bases are a match to TRBD1. J was trimmed by 7 bases and V by 5 bases; bases with no gene match: 5. In germline, CDR1 is SGHTA, CDR2 FQGNSA. CDR3 length: 13 residues. The CDR3 is CASSHPRGNEQFF. The CDR3 bases are TGTGCCAGCAGCCACCCCAGGGGGAATGAGCAGTTCTTC.

This clonotype was counted a few times. The V call is TRBV7-2, the J call TRBJ2-3; D not certain. The CDR3 consists of 12 residues. CDR1 is SGHTA, CDR2 FQGNSA, per germline. The V and J ends lost 1 base and 8 bases respectively, with 7 bases between them. This CDR3 reads CASSLEWGTQYF. CDR3 DNA: TGTGCCAGCAGCTTAGAGTGGGGTACGCAGTATTTT.

This clonotype was seen more than once but under ten times. The V and J genes are TRBV7-9 and TRBJ1-2, with 8 bases matching TRBD1. From germline, CDR1 is SEHNR and CDR2 FQNEAQ (reference sequence). The CDR3 has 12 residues. Trimming took 5 bases from V and 7 from J; bases not matched to a gene: 3. This CDR3 reads CASSPRGLGYTF. The CDR3 DNA reads as TGTGCCAGCAGCCCCAGGGGGCTTGGCTACACCTTC.

This clonotype was recorded a few times. The chain combines TRBV3-1 with TRBJ2-1, with D possibly being TRBD1 (6 bases). With 3 bases removed from V and 9 bases from J, the gap between germline ends came to 15 bases. CDR3 length equals 14 residues. Germline V gene data show CDR1 as LGHDT and CDR2 as YNNKEL (reference sequence). The CDR3 is CASSQARGASEQFF. CDR3 nucleotides: TGTGCCAGCAGCCAGGCCAGGGGAGCTAGTGAGCAGTTCTTC.

This clonotype was picked up many times. The chain employs TRBV7-2 and TRBJ2-7; 9 nucleotides match TRBD1. Germline values: CDR1 SGHTA, CDR2 FQGNSA. V shed 6 bases, J shed 4 bases, and the junction held 7 bases outside the gene matches. This CDR3 is 14 amino acids long. The CDR3 region is CASSGQGSVYEQYF. CDR3 DNA sequence: TGTGCCAGCAGTGGACAGGGGAGCGTATACGAGCAGTACTTC.

This rearrangement joins TRBV12-3 or TRBV12-4 to TRBJ1-5, with 10 positions matching TRBD1. The CDR3 totals 14 residues. Trimming removed 6 bases from V and 7 bases from J; junction bases left unmatched: 6. In nucleotides, the CDR3 is TGTGCCAGCAGCCTGACAGGGGGCGGGCAGCCCCAGCATTTT. The encoded protein is CASSLTGGGQPQHF.

This clonotype was counted once. The chain employs TRBV12-2 and TRBJ2-1; the DNA was not compared with TRBD2, the D call given in the table. TRBV12-2 is a pseudogene locus. CDR3 length equals 17 residues. CDR3: CASRYTPHVTAEGEQFF. Written as DNA, the CDR3 is TGTGCAAGTCGATACACCCCCCATGTAACGGCGGAGGGTGAGCAGTTCTTC.

The table lists this clonotype with a few counts. This sequence joins TRBV6-5 and TRBJ1-1; D may be TRBD1 (5 bases). This CDR3 is 14 amino acids long. Per the germline V gene, CDR1 is MNHEY and CDR2 is SVGAGI. Deletions cut 0 bases from V and 4 bases from J, with 9 bases between. CDR3 amino acids: CASSYSGVVTEAFF. In DNA form, the CDR3 reads TGTGCCAGCAGTTACTCAGGGGTGGTCACTGAAGCTTTCTTT.